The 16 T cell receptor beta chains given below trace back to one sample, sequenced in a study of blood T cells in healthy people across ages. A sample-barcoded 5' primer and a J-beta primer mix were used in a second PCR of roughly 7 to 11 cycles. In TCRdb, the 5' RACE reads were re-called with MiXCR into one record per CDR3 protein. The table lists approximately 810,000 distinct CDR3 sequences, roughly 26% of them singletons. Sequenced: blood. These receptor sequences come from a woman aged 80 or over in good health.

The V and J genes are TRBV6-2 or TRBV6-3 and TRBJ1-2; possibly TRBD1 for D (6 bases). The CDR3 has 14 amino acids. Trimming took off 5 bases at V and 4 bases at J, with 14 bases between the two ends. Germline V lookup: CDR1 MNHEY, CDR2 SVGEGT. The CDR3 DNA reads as TGTGCCAGCAGTAATTCGGGCAGGGGCTATGGCTACACCTTC. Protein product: CASSNSGRGYGYTF.

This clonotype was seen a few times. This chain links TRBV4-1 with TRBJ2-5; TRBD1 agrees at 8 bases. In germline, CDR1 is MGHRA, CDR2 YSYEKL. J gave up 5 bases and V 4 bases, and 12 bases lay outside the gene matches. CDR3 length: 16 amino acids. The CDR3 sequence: CASSRAGQALGETQYF. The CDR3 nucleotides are TGCGCCAGCAGCCGCGCGGGACAGGCCTTAGGGGAGACCCAGTACTTC.

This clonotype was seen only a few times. The CDR3 nucleotides read TGTGCCAGTAGCGGATCCGGGACAAAAGAGACCCAGTACTTC. Translation gives CASSGSGTKETQYF. This sequence joins TRBV19 and TRBJ2-5; perhaps TRBD1 as D (6 bases). The CDR3 spans 14 residues. From germline, CDR1 is LNHDA and CDR2 SQIVND (reference sequence). V was trimmed by 6 bases and J by 3 bases, leaving 14 bases between them.

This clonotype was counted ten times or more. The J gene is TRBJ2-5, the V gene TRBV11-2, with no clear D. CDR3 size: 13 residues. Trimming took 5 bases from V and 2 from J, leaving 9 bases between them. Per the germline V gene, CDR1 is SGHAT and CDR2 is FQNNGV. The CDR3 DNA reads TGTGCCAGCAGCCCACTCCTTCAAGAGACCCAGTACTTC. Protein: CASSPLLQETQYF. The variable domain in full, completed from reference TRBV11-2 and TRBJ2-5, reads EAGVAQSPRYKIIEKRQSVAFWCNPISGHATLYWYQQILGQGPKLLIQFQNNGVVDDSQLPKDRFSAERLKGVDSTLKIQPAKLEDSAVYLCASSPLLQETQYFGPGTRLLVL.

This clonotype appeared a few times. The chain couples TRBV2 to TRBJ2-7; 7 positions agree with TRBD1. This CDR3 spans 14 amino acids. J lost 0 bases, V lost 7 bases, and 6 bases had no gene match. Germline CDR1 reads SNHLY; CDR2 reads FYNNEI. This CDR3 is CASMGQWDSYEQYF. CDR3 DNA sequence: TGTGCCAGCATGGGACAGTGGGACTCCTACGAGCAGTACTTC.

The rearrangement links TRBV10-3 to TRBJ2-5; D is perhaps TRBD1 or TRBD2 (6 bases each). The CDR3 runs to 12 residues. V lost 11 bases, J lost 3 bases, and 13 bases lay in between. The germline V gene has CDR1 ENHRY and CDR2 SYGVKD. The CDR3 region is CAAGGGEETQYF. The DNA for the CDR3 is TGTGCCGCCGGGGGCGGGGAAGAGACCCAGTACTTC.

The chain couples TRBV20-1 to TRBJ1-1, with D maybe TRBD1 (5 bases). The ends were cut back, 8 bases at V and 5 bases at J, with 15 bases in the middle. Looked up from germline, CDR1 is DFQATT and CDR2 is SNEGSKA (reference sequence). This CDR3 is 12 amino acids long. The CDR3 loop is CSPELGGTEAFF. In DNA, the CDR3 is TGCAGTCCTGAATTGGGGGGAACTGAAGCTTTCTTT.

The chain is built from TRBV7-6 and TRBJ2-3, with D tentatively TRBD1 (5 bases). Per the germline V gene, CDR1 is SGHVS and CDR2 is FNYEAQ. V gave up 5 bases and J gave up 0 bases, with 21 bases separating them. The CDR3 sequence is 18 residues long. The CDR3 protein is CASSLGPVQDTSTDTQYF. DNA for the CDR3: TGTGCCAGCAGCCTAGGCCCCGTACAGGATACTAGCACAGATACGCAGTATTTT.

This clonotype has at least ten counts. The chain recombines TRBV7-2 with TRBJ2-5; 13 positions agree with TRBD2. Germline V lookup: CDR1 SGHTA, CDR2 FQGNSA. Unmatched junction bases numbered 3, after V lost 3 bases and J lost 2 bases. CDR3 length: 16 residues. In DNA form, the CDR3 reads TGTGCCAGCAGCTTTTCGACTAGCGGGGGGCAAGAGACCCAGTACTTC. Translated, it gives CASSFSTSGGQETQYF.

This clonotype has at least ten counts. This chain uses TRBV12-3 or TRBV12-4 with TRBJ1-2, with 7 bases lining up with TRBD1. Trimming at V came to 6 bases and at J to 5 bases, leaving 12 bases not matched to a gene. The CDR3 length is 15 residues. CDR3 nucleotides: TGTGCCAGCAGCCAAATTGCAGGGGGAGGGTATGGCTACACCTTC. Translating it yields CASSQIAGGGYGYTF.

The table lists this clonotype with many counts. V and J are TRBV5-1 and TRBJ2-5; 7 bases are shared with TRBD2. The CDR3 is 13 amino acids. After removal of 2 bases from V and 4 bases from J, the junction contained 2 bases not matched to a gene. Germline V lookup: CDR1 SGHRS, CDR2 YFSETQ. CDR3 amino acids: CASSFLAGETQYF. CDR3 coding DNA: TGCGCCAGCAGCTTCTTAGCGGGAGAGACCCAGTACTTC.

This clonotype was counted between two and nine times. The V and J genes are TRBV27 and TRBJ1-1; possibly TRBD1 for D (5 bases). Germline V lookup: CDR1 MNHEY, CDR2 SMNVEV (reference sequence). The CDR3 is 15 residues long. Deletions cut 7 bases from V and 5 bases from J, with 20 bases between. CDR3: CASNQTPDGGTEAFF. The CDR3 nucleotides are TGTGCCAGCAACCAAACCCCGGACGGGGGAACTGAAGCTTTCTTT.

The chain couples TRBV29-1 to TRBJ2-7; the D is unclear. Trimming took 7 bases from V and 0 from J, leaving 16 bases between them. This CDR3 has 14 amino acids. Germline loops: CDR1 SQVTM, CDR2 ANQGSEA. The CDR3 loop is CSARTGGSSYEQYF. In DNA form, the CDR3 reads TGCAGCGCCAGAACGGGTGGAAGCTCCTACGAGCAGTACTTC.

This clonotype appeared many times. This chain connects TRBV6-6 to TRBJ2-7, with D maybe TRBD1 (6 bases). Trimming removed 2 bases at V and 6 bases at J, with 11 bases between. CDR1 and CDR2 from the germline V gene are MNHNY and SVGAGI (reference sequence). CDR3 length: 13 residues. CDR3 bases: TGTGCCAGCAGTTACGGGGGCAGCGGCGAGCAGTACTTC. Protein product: CASSYGGSGEQYF.

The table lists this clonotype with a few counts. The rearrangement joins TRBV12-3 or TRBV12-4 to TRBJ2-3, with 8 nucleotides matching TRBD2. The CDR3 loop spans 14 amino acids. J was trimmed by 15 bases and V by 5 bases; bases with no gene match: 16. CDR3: CASSHREGPDAEYF. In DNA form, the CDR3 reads TGTGCCAGCAGTCATCGGGAGGGCCCAGATGCGGAATATTTT.

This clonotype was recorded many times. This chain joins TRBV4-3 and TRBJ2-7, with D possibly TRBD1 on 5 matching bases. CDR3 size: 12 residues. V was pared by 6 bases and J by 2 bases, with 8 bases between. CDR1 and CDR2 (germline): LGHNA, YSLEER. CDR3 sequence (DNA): TGCGCCAGCAGGGACACAACCTACGAGCAGTACTTC. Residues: CASRDTTYEQYF.